The rows below give T cell receptor beta chains drawn from one sample of a study of cytomegalovirus exposure and HLA in healthy donors. Sequencing was performed with immunoSEQ multiplex PCR; in TCRdb, only in-frame clones are kept and a portion is missing. Of approximately 150,000 clones listed, approximately 87% are singletons. Sequencing was done on a sample of PBMCs. These receptor sequences come from a woman aged 25-40 years in good health and CMV-seronegative. Each CDR3 is given with its conserved first and last residue. Each record gives: J gene, V gene, CDR3 protein.

>TRBJ1-1|TRBV29-1
CSVGDTLNTEAFF
>TRBJ1-4|TRBV5-1
CASSSSLTGGNEKLFF
>TRBJ1-4|TRBV7-2
CASRTPGAEGLNEKLFF
>TRBJ2-1|TRBV5-1
CASSLGQGASNEQFF
>TRBJ1-2|TRBV27
CASSLTQGSYGYTF
>TRBJ2-5|TRBV11-2
CASSLGWRGQETQYF
>TRBJ2-1|TRBV30
CAWSQTGPTYNEQFF
>TRBJ1-6|TRBV5-1
CASTSSGMNNSPLHF
>TRBJ2-1|TRBV6-5
CASSNRDRDQFF
>TRBJ1-2|TRBV10-3
CAISDGTEGYTF
>TRBJ2-3|TRBV6-4
CASRDLYSTSGGSAPTDTQYF
>TRBJ2-3|TRBV6-4
CASSDGESSTDTQYF
>TRBJ2-3|TRBV5-4
CASSLVERATDTQYF
>TRBJ2-3|TRBV29-1
CSVAWADTQYF
>TRBJ2-7|TRBV4-1
CASSRSGQGLYEQYF
>TRBJ1-1|TRBV30
CAWRKTGRTEAFF
>TRBJ1-1|TRBV30
CAWSVPREDTEAFF
>TRBJ1-1|TRBV11-3
CASKQGDGEAFF
>TRBJ1-5|TRBV4-1
CASSQDRTGNQPQHF
>TRBJ2-5|TRBV5-1
CASSLGSEETQYF
>TRBJ2-1|TRBV7-9
CASSFGSGGNNEQFF
>TRBJ2-6|TRBV5-1
CASSFDSRRFGANVLTF
>TRBJ1-1|TRBV25-1
CASSEPTRGTEAFF
>TRBJ1-1|TRBV4-3
CASSQEDRGRSVTEAFF
>TRBJ2-5|TRBV9
CASSVGAGETQYF
>TRBJ2-1|TRBV25-1
CASSESAGGHVNEQFF
>TRBJ2-1|TRBV6-1
CASRGGTANNNEQFF
>TRBJ1-1|TRBV10-1
CASSEFSLGRAFF
>TRBJ2-2|TRBV30
CAWSGLGQGSTGELFF
>TRBJ2-7|TRBV2
CASRGYEQYF
>TRBJ2-7|TRBV9
CASSVGAGSSYEQYF
>TRBJ2-5|TRBV5-4
CASSSGAGVGKTQYF
>TRBJ1-4|TRBV2
CASRERTVPNEKLFF
>TRBJ2-1|TRBV7-9
CASSLEGLGEQFF
>TRBJ1-2|TRBV7-9
CASSLVWDNYGYTF
>TRBJ2-1|TRBV19
CASSISLSGLGNEQFF
>TRBJ1-6|TRBV12-5
CASGLNRVGPSYNSPLHF
>TRBJ1-2|TRBV30
CAWSVEGYYGYTF
>TRBJ2-5|TRBV2
CASSLEEGETQYF
>TRBJ2-2|TRBV27
CASGQRAGELFF